The rows below give T cell receptor beta chains drawn from one sample of a study of shared clonotypes between healthy human individuals. TCRdb's table, derived via immunoSEQ multiplex PCR, lists solely in-frame clones and lacks some. The sample comprises 2,500,000 or so clones, 92% of which are singletons, and about 0.36% rests with the top ten. Sequencing was carried out using naive CD4+ T cells from PBMCs. These receptors all come from a man between 18 and 29 years old in good health. Some clones in this sample may be carry-over from other donors' samples. Both conserved end residues are part of each CDR3. Fields, in order: V gene, J gene, D gene, CDR3 DNA, CDR3 protein. A D gene is named only where the DNA matches it firmly.

TRBV10-3	TRBJ2-2	NA	TGTGCCATCAGTGAGTTAGACAGGGAGCTGTTTTTT	CAISELDRELFF
TRBV7-8	TRBJ2-7	TRBD2	TGTGCCAGCAGTCCTAGCAACGCGGGACTAGCGGTCTTCTCCTACGAGCAGTACTTC	CASSPSNAGLAVFSYEQYF
TRBV29-1	TRBJ2-5	TRBD1	TGCAGCGTTGAAGACGGACAGGGTCAAGAGACCCAGTACTTC	CSVEDGQGQETQYF
TRBV7-3	TRBJ2-1	TRBD1	TGTGCCAGCAGCTTGGACAGGGCAAGCCACAATGAGCAGTTCTTC	CASSLDRASHNEQFF
TRBV10-2	TRBJ2-5	NA	TGCGCCAGCAGTACACCCGGGACAATGGGGACCCAGTACTTC	CASSTPGTMGTQYF
TRBV4-1	TRBJ1-1	TRBD1	TGCGCCAGCAGCCAACAAGGGGGCTTTACTGAAGCTTTCTTT	CASSQQGGFTEAFF
TRBV30	TRBJ1-1	NA	TGTGCCTGGATCCTTTTAGGGGACACTGAAGCTTTCTTT	CAWILLGDTEAFF
TRBV28	TRBJ2-7	TRBD1	TGTGCCAGCAGTATACACGGGACAGGGAGGCCCTACGAGCAGTACTTC	CASSIHGTGRPYEQYF
TRBV9	TRBJ1-1	NA	TGTGCCAGCAGCGTAGGGGGTTTGGGGGCTCCGAACACTGAAGCTTTCTTT	CASSVGGLGAPNTEAFF
TRBV6-6	TRBJ2-3	NA	TGTGCCACCGCACCCCGAATGACAGATACGCAGTATTTT	CATAPRMTDTQYF
TRBV5-6	TRBJ1-2	NA	TGTGCCAGCAGCTTGGCGGGGCTCGGGGGGCGAGGCTACACCTTC	CASSLAGLGGRGYTF